This is a list of T cell receptor beta chains from one sample in a study of T cells in Graves' hyperthyroidism and ophthalmopathy. TCRdb reprocessed the multiplex PCR reads via MiXCR and lists one record per CDR3 protein. The sample lists a few hundred thousand distinct CDR3 sequences, around 14% occurring once. The material sequenced was blood. The receptors originated from a woman aged 30 to 39 with Graves' hyperthyroidism. The CDR3 runs from the conserved cysteine through the conserved F or W. Each record gives: clone size, V gene, J gene, D gene, CDR3 DNA, CDR3 protein. D genes are given only for firm matches. Not every row has a clone size; where given, it reads once, few, many or a size class.

clone size: many; V gene: TRBV5-1; J gene: TRBJ1-1; D gene: TRBD1; CDR3 DNA: TGCGCCAGCAGCTTTACAGGGGGCCGCGGTGAAGCTTTCTTT; CDR3 protein: CASSFTGGRGEAFF
clone size: few; V gene: TRBV20-1; J gene: TRBJ2-7; D gene: -; CDR3 DNA: TGCAGTTCGACAGCTTGGGATACCTACGAGCAGTACTTC; CDR3 protein: CSSTAWDTYEQYF
clone size: many; V gene: TRBV28; J gene: TRBJ2-7; D gene: -; CDR3 DNA: TGTGCCAGCAGTCCCCAAGCCTACGAGCAGTACTTC; CDR3 protein: CASSPQAYEQYF
clone size: -; V gene: TRBV20-1; J gene: TRBJ2-7; D gene: TRBD2; CDR3 DNA: TGCAGTGCTAGTAGCGGGAGGGTCTACGAGCAGTACTTC; CDR3 protein: CSASSGRVYEQYF
clone size: few; V gene: TRBV9; J gene: TRBJ1-5; D gene: -; CDR3 DNA: TGTGCCAGCAGCGTAGGAAAGGGACCCAATCAGCCCCAGCATTTT; CDR3 protein: CASSVGKGPNQPQHF
clone size: many; V gene: TRBV20-1; J gene: TRBJ1-5; D gene: TRBD1; CDR3 DNA: TGCAGTGCTAAAGACAGGGGAGCAGACAATCAGCCCCAGCATTTT; CDR3 protein: CSAKDRGADNQPQHF
clone size: -; V gene: TRBV29-1; J gene: TRBJ1-1; D gene: -; CDR3 DNA: TGCAGCGTTGAAGTTCCTTATACTGAAGCTTTCTTT; CDR3 protein: CSVEVPYTEAFF
clone size: many; V gene: TRBV11-2; J gene: TRBJ2-7; D gene: TRBD1; CDR3 DNA: TGTGCCAGCAGCTACTCTGGACAGGGGGCTAACTACGAGCAGTACTTC; CDR3 protein: CASSYSGQGANYEQYF
clone size: many; V gene: TRBV28; J gene: TRBJ1-3; D gene: TRBD1; CDR3 DNA: TGTGCCAGCAGCCCTTTGGGGGACAGGGGTAGAAACACCATATATTTT; CDR3 protein: CASSPLGDRGRNTIYF
clone size: many; V gene: TRBV28; J gene: TRBJ2-4; D gene: TRBD1; CDR3 DNA: TGTGCCAGTGGGGACAGGAGCAAAAACATTCAGTACTTC; CDR3 protein: CASGDRSKNIQYF
clone size: few; V gene: TRBV28; J gene: TRBJ2-1; D gene: -; CDR3 DNA: TGTGCCAGCAGTTTAATCAGATACAATGAGCAGTTCTTC; CDR3 protein: CASSLIRYNEQFF
clone size: -; V gene: TRBV18; J gene: TRBJ1-4; D gene: -; CDR3 DNA: TGTGCCAGCTCACCGAGCTCAACTAATGAAAAACTGTTTTTT; CDR3 protein: CASSPSSTNEKLFF
clone size: many; V gene: TRBV10-2; J gene: TRBJ2-5; D gene: -; CDR3 DNA: TGCGCCAGCAGTGGCAACCAAGAGACCCAGTACTTC; CDR3 protein: CASSGNQETQYF
clone size: many; V gene: TRBV3-1; J gene: TRBJ2-3; D gene: -; CDR3 DNA: TGTGCCAGCAGCCCTAACGGAGGACGTGTCGCAGATACGCAGTATTTT; CDR3 protein: CASSPNGGRVADTQYF
clone size: many; V gene: TRBV19; J gene: TRBJ1-5; D gene: -; CDR3 DNA: TGTGCCAGTAGTACAGGTAGCAATCAGCCCCAGCATTTT; CDR3 protein: CASSTGSNQPQHF
clone size: -; V gene: TRBV5-1; J gene: TRBJ2-7; D gene: -; CDR3 DNA: TGCGCCAGCAGGTCGACAGCAGGGTCCTACGAGCAGTACTTC; CDR3 protein: CASRSTAGSYEQYF
clone size: many; V gene: TRBV27; J gene: TRBJ2-1; D gene: -; CDR3 DNA: TGTGCCAGCAGTTTGGGACTGATCTACAATGAGCAGTTCTTC; CDR3 protein: CASSLGLIYNEQFF
clone size: -; V gene: TRBV10-3; J gene: TRBJ1-1; D gene: -; CDR3 DNA: TGTGCCATCAGTAAACAGGTTACCACTGAAGCTTTCTTT; CDR3 protein: CAISKQVTTEAFF
clone size: few; V gene: TRBV4-1; J gene: TRBJ1-2; D gene: -; CDR3 DNA: TGCGCCAGCAGCCAAGGGGGCAGCGACTATGGCTACACCTTC; CDR3 protein: CASSQGGSDYGYTF
clone size: -; V gene: TRBV4-1; J gene: TRBJ2-4; D gene: TRBD2; CDR3 DNA: TGCGCCAGCAGCCAAGGCCGACTAGCGGAAGTTCTAGCCAAAAACATTCAGTACTTC; CDR3 protein: CASSQGRLAEVLAKNIQYF
clone size: -; V gene: TRBV28; J gene: TRBJ1-5; D gene: -; CDR3 DNA: TGTGCCAGCAAACGGAATAGCAATCAGCCCCAGCATTTT; CDR3 protein: CASKRNSNQPQHF
clone size: -; V gene: TRBV19; J gene: TRBJ2-1; D gene: TRBD1; CDR3 DNA: TGTGCCAGTAGGAACCGGGACAGGGGGAACAATGAGCAGTTCTTC; CDR3 protein: CASRNRDRGNNEQFF
clone size: -; V gene: TRBV20-1; J gene: TRBJ1-1; D gene: -; CDR3 DNA: TGCAGTGCTAGAGATCTCAGGGATTTAGGCACTGAAGCTTTCTTT; CDR3 protein: CSARDLRDLGTEAFF
clone size: few; V gene: TRBV3-1; J gene: TRBJ2-3; D gene: -; CDR3 DNA: TGTGCCAGCAGCCGCAATATTCTCACAGATACGCAGTATTTT; CDR3 protein: CASSRNILTDTQYF
clone size: many; V gene: TRBV12-3/TRBV12-4; J gene: TRBJ1-5; D gene: -; CDR3 DNA: TGTGCCAGCACCTTCCGGGGGGCCAGCAATCAGCCCCAGCATTTT; CDR3 protein: CASTFRGASNQPQHF
clone size: -; V gene: TRBV18; J gene: TRBJ2-1; D gene: TRBD2; CDR3 DNA: TGTGCCAGCTCACCACCAGGGCGGGAGGGCCCCAATGAGCAGTTCTTC; CDR3 protein: CASSPPGREGPNEQFF
clone size: many; V gene: TRBV29-1; J gene: TRBJ2-1; D gene: TRBD2; CDR3 DNA: TGCAGCGTTGAAGCCGCTCCGGGACTAGCGGGAGTAAAGCAGTTCTTC; CDR3 protein: CSVEAAPGLAGVKQFF
clone size: many; V gene: TRBV7-9; J gene: TRBJ2-7; D gene: TRBD1; CDR3 DNA: TGTGCCAGCAGCTTAGGGGACAGGGGCTCATTTTACGAGCAGTACTTC; CDR3 protein: CASSLGDRGSFYEQYF
clone size: many; V gene: TRBV12-3/TRBV12-4; J gene: TRBJ1-5; D gene: -; CDR3 DNA: TGTGCCAGCAGTAGACAGGAAAATCAGCCCCAGCATTTT; CDR3 protein: CASSRQENQPQHF
clone size: many; V gene: TRBV28; J gene: TRBJ2-7; D gene: TRBD1; CDR3 DNA: TGTGCCAGCAGTTTAAGGGGGCTGACCTACGAGCAGTACTTC; CDR3 protein: CASSLRGLTYEQYF
clone size: many; V gene: TRBV5-1; J gene: TRBJ1-1; D gene: TRBD1; CDR3 DNA: TGCGCCAGCAGCTTGACAGGGGGCTTTGGTGAAGCTTTCTTT; CDR3 protein: CASSLTGGFGEAFF
clone size: -; V gene: TRBV20-1; J gene: TRBJ2-1; D gene: TRBD2; CDR3 DNA: TGCAGTGCTAGAGATTTCACCGGGAGGGCCCCGTCCTACAATGAGCAGTTCTTC; CDR3 protein: CSARDFTGRAPSYNEQFF
clone size: many; V gene: TRBV20-1; J gene: TRBJ2-3; D gene: -; CDR3 DNA: TGCAGTTCTGTACGCACAGATACGCAGTATTTT; CDR3 protein: CSSVRTDTQYF
clone size: many; V gene: TRBV27; J gene: TRBJ2-1; D gene: -; CDR3 DNA: TGTGCCAGCAGTTTTCTCATGACTCCCTACAATGAGCAGTTCTTC; CDR3 protein: CASSFLMTPYNEQFF
clone size: -; V gene: TRBV29-1; J gene: TRBJ2-2; D gene: TRBD2; CDR3 DNA: TGCAGCGTTGGCACTAGCGGGAGGAGGTGGGACACCGGGGAGCCGTTTTTT; CDR3 protein: CSVGTSGRRWDTGEPFF
clone size: many; V gene: TRBV18; J gene: TRBJ2-7; D gene: -; CDR3 DNA: TGTGCCAGCCGAGAGGTGACTAGCTCCTACGAGCAGTACTTC; CDR3 protein: CASREVTSSYEQYF
clone size: many; V gene: TRBV6-6; J gene: TRBJ2-7; D gene: TRBD2; CDR3 DNA: TGTGCCAGCAGTTACAGAGCTAGCGGGAACTACGAGCAGTACTTC; CDR3 protein: CASSYRASGNYEQYF
clone size: many; V gene: TRBV7-3; J gene: TRBJ1-2; D gene: -; CDR3 DNA: TGTGCCAGCAGCAACACCAGGGATGGCTACACCTTC; CDR3 protein: CASSNTRDGYTF
clone size: -; V gene: TRBV5-1; J gene: TRBJ2-1; D gene: -; CDR3 DNA: TGCGCCAGCAGCTTGGTTGGGACATCCTACAATGAGCAGTTCTTC; CDR3 protein: CASSLVGTSYNEQFF
clone size: -; V gene: TRBV13; J gene: TRBJ1-2; D gene: -; CDR3 DNA: TGTGCCAGCACCTGGGGTAACTATGGCTACACCTTC; CDR3 protein: CASTWGNYGYTF
clone size: many; V gene: TRBV28; J gene: TRBJ1-1; D gene: TRBD1; CDR3 DNA: TGTGCCAGCAGTTTATTCGCCGGACAGGGGGCTTCTGAAGCTTTCTTT; CDR3 protein: CASSLFAGQGASEAFF
clone size: few; V gene: TRBV18; J gene: TRBJ1-3; D gene: TRBD1; CDR3 DNA: TGTGCCAGCTCACCGACAGGGAGGGGCTCTGGAAACACCATATATTTT; CDR3 protein: CASSPTGRGSGNTIYF
clone size: many; V gene: TRBV27; J gene: TRBJ1-2; D gene: -; CDR3 DNA: TGTGCCAGCCGAAAAGCGGGAGTAGAGGGCTACACCTTC; CDR3 protein: CASRKAGVEGYTF
clone size: many; V gene: TRBV30; J gene: TRBJ1-2; D gene: TRBD1; CDR3 DNA: TGTGCCTGGAGTCAAGGGGGCCCCTATGGCTACACCTTC; CDR3 protein: CAWSQGGPYGYTF
clone size: few; V gene: TRBV20-1; J gene: TRBJ1-5; D gene: TRBD1; CDR3 DNA: TGCAGTGCTGGAGCGATGACAGGGGAAGAACAGCCCCAGCATTTT; CDR3 protein: CSAGAMTGEEQPQHF
clone size: many; V gene: TRBV18; J gene: TRBJ1-5; D gene: -; CDR3 DNA: TGTGCCAGCTCAGCGGCCGGGAATCAGCCCCAGCATTTT; CDR3 protein: CASSAAGNQPQHF
clone size: many; V gene: TRBV7-9; J gene: TRBJ1-1; D gene: -; CDR3 DNA: TGTGCCAGCAGCGGGGCAGGGGACTCTTACGGGAACACTGAAGCTTTCTTT; CDR3 protein: CASSGAGDSYGNTEAFF
clone size: few; V gene: TRBV15; J gene: TRBJ2-5; D gene: -; CDR3 DNA: TGTGCCACCAGCTTCGGTCCCCTGGAAGAGACCCAGTACTTC; CDR3 protein: CATSFGPLEETQYF
clone size: many; V gene: TRBV28; J gene: TRBJ1-1; D gene: -; CDR3 DNA: TGTGCCAGCAGTTTACAAATCAGGGGGAACACTGAAGCTTTCTTT; CDR3 protein: CASSLQIRGNTEAFF
clone size: many; V gene: TRBV30; J gene: TRBJ2-3; D gene: TRBD1; CDR3 DNA: TGTGCCTGGAGCCCGGACAGGGTAATAGATACGCAGTATTTT; CDR3 protein: CAWSPDRVIDTQYF
clone size: -; V gene: TRBV10-3; J gene: TRBJ2-3; D gene: -; CDR3 DNA: TGTGCCATCAGTGACGGAGTCACGCAGTATTTT; CDR3 protein: CAISDGVTQYF
clone size: -; V gene: TRBV20-1; J gene: TRBJ2-7; D gene: -; CDR3 DNA: TGCAGTGCTCCCATTCCTAGCCTGAAAAAGGAGCAGTACTTC; CDR3 protein: CSAPIPSLKKEQYF
clone size: few; V gene: TRBV7-2; J gene: TRBJ1-1; D gene: TRBD1; CDR3 DNA: TGTGCCAGCAGCCTACGACAGGGGGGGGGGACTGAAGCTTTCTTT; CDR3 protein: CASSLRQGGGTEAFF
clone size: few; V gene: TRBV19; J gene: TRBJ2-1; D gene: TRBD2; CDR3 DNA: TGTGCCAGTACCCCGGGTGGACTAGCGGGAGTTGAGCAGTTCTTC; CDR3 protein: CASTPGGLAGVEQFF
clone size: -; V gene: TRBV12-3/TRBV12-4; J gene: TRBJ2-2; D gene: -; CDR3 DNA: TGTGCCAGCAGAATATATCCCGGGGAGCTGTTTTTT; CDR3 protein: CASRIYPGELFF
clone size: -; V gene: TRBV2; J gene: TRBJ2-3; D gene: TRBD1; CDR3 DNA: TGTGCCAGCAGACTAGGGACAGTAAGGTGGGGTGGCACAGATACGCAGTATTTT; CDR3 protein: CASRLGTVRWGGTDTQYF
clone size: -; V gene: TRBV27; J gene: TRBJ1-6; D gene: TRBD1; CDR3 DNA: TGTGCCAGCAGTCCAGAGGGACAGTATAATTCACCCCTCCACTTT; CDR3 protein: CASSPEGQYNSPLHF